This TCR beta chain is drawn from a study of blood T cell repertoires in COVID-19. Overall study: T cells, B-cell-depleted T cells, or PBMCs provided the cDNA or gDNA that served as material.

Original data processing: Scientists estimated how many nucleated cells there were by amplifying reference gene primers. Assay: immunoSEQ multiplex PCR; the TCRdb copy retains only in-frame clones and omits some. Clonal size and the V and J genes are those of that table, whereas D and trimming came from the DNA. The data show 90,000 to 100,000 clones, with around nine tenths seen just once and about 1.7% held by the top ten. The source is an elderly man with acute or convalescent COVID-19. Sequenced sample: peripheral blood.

Here the CDR3 reads CATSRDVSGSINEQFF. The CDR3 DNA sequence: TGTGCCACCAGCAGAGATGTTAGCGGGAGCATCAATGAGCAGTTCTTC. This chain links TRBV15 with TRBJ2-1; 9 bases line up with TRBD2. Losses at the gene ends were 0 bases for V and 6 bases for J; bases not matched to a gene: 6. Germline loops: CDR1 LNHNV, CDR2 YYDKDF (reference sequence). The CDR3 length is 16 residues.